These T cell receptor beta chains were read from a single sample in a study of blood T cell repertoires in COVID-19. TCRdb keeps only in-frame clones here, not all; method: immunoSEQ multiplex PCR. The sample contains 99,000 or so clones, about 87% of which appear only once. The sample consisted of peripheral blood. The receptors shown here come from a man in his fifties or sixties with acute or convalescent COVID-19. Both conserved end residues are part of each CDR3. D genes are given only for firm matches. The size of a clone is reported for some rows only, either as once, few or many, or as a class for expanded clones.

TRBV24-1,12,NA,few,TRBJ2-5,TGTGCCACCAGTGATACTATGGAGACCCAGTACTTC,CATSDTMETQYF
TRBV7-9,14,TRBD2,NA,TRBJ2-5,TGTGCCAGCAGCTTAGGAACGGGAGGAGAGACCCAGTACTTC,CASSLGTGGETQYF
TRBV4-1,16,TRBD2,NA,TRBJ2-5,TGCGCCAGCAGCCCCGGACTAGCGGGAGGGCGCGGGACCCAGTACTTC,CASSPGLAGGRGTQYF
TRBV2,13,NA,NA,TRBJ1-1,TGTGCCAGCACTAACAGGGTGGACACTGAAGCTTTCTTT,CASTNRVDTEAFF
TRBV5-1,14,NA,few,TRBJ1-6,TGCGCCAGCAGCTTGGGTGGGGGCGATTCACCCCTCCACTTT,CASSLGGGDSPLHF
TRBV6-5,12,TRBD1,NA,TRBJ2-5,TGTGCCAGCAGTCCGACAGGGGAGACCCAGTACTTC,CASSPTGETQYF
TRBV5-1,11,NA,once,TRBJ2-7,TGCGCCAGCAGCTCGGTCCGGGAGCAGTACTTC,CASSSVREQYF
TRBV4-2,17,TRBD2,NA,TRBJ2-7,TGTGCCAGCAGCATCCGGGCCGGGACTAGCGGGAACTACGAGCAGTACTTC,CASSIRAGTSGNYEQYF
TRBV3-1/TRBV3-2,15,NA,NA,TRBJ2-5,TGTGCCAGCAGCCAAGGCCCTGGTAACGGGGAGACCCAGTACTTC,CASSQGPGNGETQYF
TRBV25-1,14,TRBD1,NA,TRBJ2-5,TGTGCCAGCAGTGAACTTGAGGACAGGAAGACCCAGTACTTC,CASSELEDRKTQYF
TRBV7-6,14,NA,NA,TRBJ2-7,TGTGCCAGCAGCTTAGAGACGAGGGTCGGCGAGCAGTACTTC,CASSLETRVGEQYF
TRBV7-2,14,NA,NA,TRBJ2-7,TGTGCCAGCAGCGACTTGAGTAAGTCCTACGAGCAGTACTTC,CASSDLSKSYEQYF
TRBV21-1,17,NA,NA,TRBJ2-5,TGTGCCAGCAGCAAAGAGATCGACAGTATTTACCAAGAGACCCAGTACTTC,CASSKEIDSIYQETQYF
TRBV18,18,NA,NA,TRBJ2-3,TGTGCCAGCTCACCGCCCCTCAGTCTCAGGCCCCAGGGAGATACGCAGTATTTT,CASSPPLSLRPQGDTQYF
TRBV3-1/TRBV3-2,16,TRBD2,NA,TRBJ2-5,TGTGCCAGCAGCCCCAGAAGACTAGCGGGAGAAGAGACCCAGTACTTC,CASSPRRLAGEETQYF
TRBV7-9,11,TRBD1,once,TRBJ2-7,TGTGCCAGCAGCTTAGGGACAGGGGAATACTTC,CASSLGTGEYF
TRBV7-2,16,NA,few,TRBJ2-1,TGTGCCAGCAGCCCCCGGAGGGGGCTTGTTAACAATGAGCAGTTCTTC,CASSPRRGLVNNEQFF
TRBV30,15,TRBD1,NA,TRBJ1-5,TGTGCCTGGACCAAGGGGGCGTTAAGCAATCAGCCCCAGCATTTT,CAWTKGALSNQPQHF
TRBV5-1,16,TRBD2,NA,TRBJ2-3,TGCGCCAGCAGCTTGGGGGGGCTAGCGGGAGGAGATACGCAGTATTTT,CASSLGGLAGGDTQYF
TRBV28,14,NA,NA,TRBJ2-4,TGTGCCAGCAGCCACCCCATCCCCCCAGGCATTCAGTACTTC,CASSHPIPPGIQYF
TRBV28,14,NA,NA,TRBJ2-5,TGTGCCAGCAGTTTATCGGGGGGCGGAGAGACCCAGTACTTC,CASSLSGGGETQYF
TRBV7-8,15,NA,NA,TRBJ1-4,TGTGCCAGCAGCCGGTCCGGGACAAGGGAAGAAAAACTGTTTTTT,CASSRSGTREEKLFF
TRBV23-1,16,NA,NA,TRBJ2-7,TGCGCCAGCAGTCAATCTTGGGGCAAGGGGTTCTACGAGCAGTACTTC,CASSQSWGKGFYEQYF
TRBV10-3,16,NA,NA,TRBJ1-3,TGTGCCATCAGTGAGAGCCCAGGGCAGGATGGAAACACCATATATTTT,CAISESPGQDGNTIYF
TRBV7-9,16,NA,NA,TRBJ1-2,TGTGCCAGCAGCTTAGCGGGAAGGGGAGGAGAATATGGCTACACCTTC,CASSLAGRGGEYGYTF
TRBV18,16,NA,NA,TRBJ2-4,TGTGCCAGCTCACCCCTGCCCAGCGTTTCCAAAAACATTCAGTACTTC,CASSPLPSVSKNIQYF
TRBV5-1,14,TRBD1,NA,TRBJ1-2,TGCGCCAGCAGCCCTACAGGGGGCGACTATGGCTACACCTTC,CASSPTGGDYGYTF
TRBV18,15,NA,NA,TRBJ1-3,TGTGCCAGCTCCGACGGAGGACCGTCTGGAAACACCATATATTTT,CASSDGGPSGNTIYF
TRBV6-2/TRBV6-3,15,TRBD1,NA,TRBJ1-5,TGTGCCAGCAGTTACTCGAGGGGGCCCAATCAGCCCCAGCATTTT,CASSYSRGPNQPQHF
TRBV6-5,16,NA,few,TRBJ1-3,TGTGCCAGCAGTTACTCACAGGGTGGAAGTGGAAACACCATATATTTT,CASSYSQGGSGNTIYF
TRBV25-1,15,NA,NA,TRBJ2-7,TGTGCCAGCAGTGAAAAGGAGGGGTTTGTCTACGAGCAGTACTTC,CASSEKEGFVYEQYF
TRBV6-1,16,NA,once,TRBJ2-6,TGTGCCAGCAGTGAACTCACAGGGCCTGGGGCCAACGTCCTGACTTTC,CASSELTGPGANVLTF
TRBV5-4,16,TRBD2,NA,TRBJ2-1,TGTGCCAGCAGCTTGGGGGGACTAAAATCCTACAATGAGCAGTTCTTC,CASSLGGLKSYNEQFF
TRBV19,13,NA,few,TRBJ2-3,TGTGCCAGTAGCACCACTAGCACAGATACGCAGTATTTT,CASSTTSTDTQYF
TRBV2,15,TRBD2,NA,TRBJ2-7,TGTGCCAGCAGCCTAGGGGTAGCGGGCTACTACGAGCAGTACTTC,CASSLGVAGYYEQYF
TRBV29-1,16,TRBD2,once,TRBJ2-5,TGCAGCGTTGGGGGGCTTAGCGGGAAACCCCGAGAGACCCAGTACTTC,CSVGGLSGKPRETQYF
TRBV19,14,NA,NA,TRBJ2-5,TGTGCCAGTAGTATAGAACAGGGTCATGAGACCCAGTACTTC,CASSIEQGHETQYF
TRBV10-2,16,NA,NA,TRBJ2-5,TGCGCCAGCAGTGAGTCGATGCAGGGGCAGCAAGAGACCCAGTACTTC,CASSESMQGQQETQYF
TRBV30,19,TRBD1,NA,TRBJ2-5,TGTGCCTGGGAGGAGGAGGGGTTTGGGACAGGGGGCTTACGGGAGACCCAGTACTTC,CAWEEEGFGTGGLRETQYF
TRBV30,13,TRBD2,few,TRBJ2-7,TGTGCCTGGAGTGTAGCGGGAGCCTACGAGCAGTACTTC,CAWSVAGAYEQYF
TRBV5-6,13,NA,NA,TRBJ1-2,TGTGCCAGCAGCTTGGGCCGGGACACTGGCTACACCTTC,CASSLGRDTGYTF
TRBV27,14,NA,NA,TRBJ2-7,TGTGCCACTGCCCCGCGGGGTCCATGGGGCGAGCAGTACTTC,CATAPRGPWGEQYF
TRBV28,15,NA,NA,TRBJ2-5,TGTGCCAGCAGTTTGGCCGGACAGTTCCAAGAGACCCAGTACTTC,CASSLAGQFQETQYF
TRBV4-1,17,NA,once,TRBJ1-1,TGCGCCAGCAGCCAAGCGAGGGCGAGGAAAATGAACACTGAAGCTTTCTTT,CASSQARARKMNTEAFF
TRBV6-5,15,TRBD1,NA,TRBJ2-7,TGTGCCAGCAGTTCCTACACCGGGACAGCCTACGAGCAGTACTTC,CASSSYTGTAYEQYF
TRBV5-1,15,TRBD1,NA,TRBJ2-5,TGCGCCAGCAGCTCAGGACAGGGGATACAAGAGACCCAGTACTTC,CASSSGQGIQETQYF